These 23 T cell receptor beta chains were sequenced from one sample in a study of CXCR3-negative and CXCR3-positive naive CD8 T cells. In preparing the TRB cDNA libraries, 5' RACE with UMI labels was used. TCRdb re-called the 5' RACE reads; every CDR3 protein appears as one record, without DNA. In total, the table holds over 35,000 distinct CDR3 sequences. Source material: naive CXCR3- CD8+ T cells from blood. This sample's subset: CD45RO-CCR7+CD27+CD95- naive CD8+ T cells lacking CXCR3 (TNR3-). All receptors derive from a human donor in good health. Some clones in this sample may be carry-over from other donors' samples.

The chain joins TRBV20-1 to TRBJ2-1; absent DNA, TCRdb's TRBD1 call cannot be checked. Per germline, CDR1 DFQATT and CDR2 SNEGSKA (reference sequence). There are 15 residues in the CDR3. The CDR3 region is CSARVPGTVYNEQFF.

The V gene is TRBV20-1, the J gene TRBJ1-4. Germline V CDR1 and CDR2: DFQATT, SNEGSKA (reference sequence). This CDR3 region has 14 residues. The CDR3 here is CSVSEVATNEKLFF.

This chain links TRBV28 with TRBJ2-1; no DNA is available, so the TRBD1 call from TCRdb remains unchecked. This CDR3 has 19 amino acids. Germline V CDR1 and CDR2: MDHEN, SYDVKM. The CDR3 region is CASSLDGRDREEPYNEQFF.

This chain uses TRBV6-2 or TRBV6-3 with TRBJ2-1; TCRdb calls TRBD1, which cannot be checked without DNA. The CDR3 loop spans 15 amino acids. Germline lookup yields CDR1 MNHEY and CDR2 SVGEGT. This CDR3 reads CASSPRTALYNEQFF.

J is TRBJ1-3 and V is TRBV14; TCRdb indicates TRBD1, and absent DNA this call remains unverified. The V gene's germline CDR1 is SGHDN and CDR2 FVKESK. The CDR3 contains 15 residues. CDR3 sequence: CASSPGQFSGNTIYF.

The chain uses TRBV9 and TRBJ2-1. Germline V gene lookup returns CDR1 SGDLS and CDR2 YYNGEE. The CDR3 runs to 16 residues. The CDR3 region is CASSVDPAGVYNEQFF.

The gene calls are TRBV4-1 and TRBJ2-7; TCRdb indicates TRBD1, and absent DNA this call remains unverified. Germline assignment: CDR1 MGHRA and CDR2 YSYEKL. The CDR3 extends over 15 amino acids. CDR3 sequence: CASSHRDTGVYEQYF.

The rearrangement joins TRBV2 to TRBJ2-7; TCRdb returns TRBD2, unconfirmable since there is no DNA. The CDR3 is made up of 13 amino acids. CDR1 and CDR2 from the germline V gene are SNHLY and FYNNEI. The CDR3 spells CASSGSGPYEQYF.

Here the CDR3 reads CASSFTGEYTEAFF. The chain employs TRBV7-9 and TRBJ1-1; TCRdb lists TRBD1, though no DNA is available to test this call. In germline, CDR1 is SEHNR, CDR2 FQNEAQ (reference sequence). This CDR3 comprises 14 residues.

The chain links TRBV28 to TRBJ2-7; TCRdb reports TRBD2, a call that lacks DNA to check it against. Per germline, CDR1 MDHEN and CDR2 SYDVKM. This CDR3 is built from 13 residues. CDR3 sequence: CASSDSGGYEQYF.

The rearrangement joins TRBV3-1 to TRBJ2-3; with no DNA, the TCRdb D assignment of TRBD1 cannot be verified. Per the germline V gene, CDR1 is LGHDT and CDR2 is YNNKEL (reference sequence). The CDR3 spans 13 residues. The CDR3 sequence: CASSESGSDTQYF.

The rearrangement uses TRBV29-1 and TRBJ2-4; the TCRdb call, TRBD1, lacks DNA for checking. Per germline, CDR1 SQVTM and CDR2 ANQGSEA. This CDR3 contains 17 residues. CDR3 in amino acids: CSVELLGQGFKGNIQYF.

V gene TRBV10-3 combines with J gene TRBJ2-2; absent DNA, TCRdb's TRBD1 call cannot be checked. CDR1 and CDR2 (germline): ENHRY, SYGVKD. The CDR3 totals 16 residues. The CDR3 reads CATSTGDRANTGELFF.

The gene calls are TRBV6-1 and TRBJ2-3; TCRdb's assignment of TRBD1 cannot be checked, as there is no DNA. The length of the CDR3 is 14 residues. Germline V gene lookup returns CDR1 MNHNS and CDR2 SASEGT. The CDR3 sequence is CASSIGQASDTQYF.

The rearrangement links TRBV19 to TRBJ1-1. The germline V gene has CDR1 LNHDA and CDR2 SQIVND (reference sequence). The CDR3 covers 11 residues. The CDR3: CASSIRGEAFF. The full variable domain, rest sourced from reference TRBV19 and TRBJ1-1, is DGGITQSPKYLFRKEGQNVTLSCEQNLNHDAMYWYRQDPGQGLRLIYYSQIVNDFQKGDIAEGYSVSREKKESFPLTVTSAQKNPTAFYLCASSIRGEAFFGQGTRLTVV.

The gene calls are TRBV28 and TRBJ2-3; TCRdb's D gene call, TRBD1, goes unchecked for lack of DNA. Germline V gives CDR1 MDHEN, CDR2 SYDVKM. This CDR3 is 15 amino acids long. The CDR3 loop reads CASSLGGQSTDTQYF. The full variable domain, its missing parts supplied by reference TRBV28 and TRBJ2-3, is DVKVTQSSRYLVKRTGEKVFLECVQDMDHENMFWYRQDPGLGLRLIYFSYDVKMKEKGDIPEGYSVSREKKERFSLILESASTNQTSMYLCASSLGGQSTDTQYFGPGTRLTVL.

The V gene is TRBV28, the J gene TRBJ2-7. Germline lookup yields CDR1 MDHEN and CDR2 SYDVKM. The CDR3 length is 13 residues. The CDR3 sequence: CASTQRPSYEQYF.

The chain joins TRBV4-1 to TRBJ2-2. The CDR3 is 11 amino acids. The germline gives CDR1 MGHRA, CDR2 YSYEKL. CDR3 sequence reads: CASSHGGELFF.

This sequence joins TRBV15 and TRBJ2-5; without DNA, the TCRdb call of TRBD1 cannot be checked. Per the germline V gene, CDR1 is LNHNV and CDR2 is YYDKDF (reference sequence). This CDR3 spans 12 amino acids. CDR3 protein: CATSSSPLAQYF.

J is TRBJ1-2 and V is TRBV5-5; TCRdb designates TRBD1, a call that cannot be tested without DNA. Germline V gene data show CDR1 as SGHKS and CDR2 as YYEKEE (reference sequence). This CDR3 region has 12 residues. CDR3 residues: CASTPDVGGYTF.

The CDR3 spells CASSPLSGDNNEQFF. This chain links TRBV28 with TRBJ2-1; there is no DNA to check the TCRdb D call of TRBD2. The CDR3 has 15 amino acids. CDR1 MDHEN and CDR2 SYDVKM come from the germline V gene.

The gene calls are TRBV20-1 and TRBJ2-1. The germline CDR1 and CDR2 sequences are DFQATT and SNEGSKA (reference sequence). This CDR3 comprises 12 residues. The CDR3 protein is CSASWGLNEQFF.

This chain connects TRBV9 to TRBJ1-1. Germline CDR1 is SGDLS and CDR2 is YYNGEE. The CDR3 totals 14 residues. CDR3 amino acids: CASSVEGLDTEAFF.